These 15 T cell receptor beta chains share one sample of origin, sequenced in a study of T cells after yellow fever vaccination. One entry per CDR3 protein results from TCRdb running MiXCR on the 5' RACE reads. Here the sample spans 300,000 or so distinct CDR3 sequences, 7% to 9% being singletons. The sample consisted of PBMCs, taken about 49 days after the first yellow fever vaccination. The source is a man between 18 and 35 years old who received the YFV17D yellow fever vaccine.

This clonotype was seen a few times. The V call is TRBV5-1, the J call TRBJ2-2; 7 nucleotides match TRBD2. V gave up 2 bases and J gave up 0 bases; unmatched junction bases: 4. CDR1 is SGHRS and CDR2 is YFSETQ in the germline V gene. The CDR3 length is 16 residues. CDR3 amino acids: CASSLRAGPNTGELFF. CDR3 bases: TGCGCCAGCAGCTTACGAGCGGGACCGAACACCGGGGAGCTGTTTTTT.

The sample holds a few counts of this clonotype. The CDR3 reads CASSPERSYEQYF. CDR3 nucleotide sequence: TGTGCCAGCTCACCAGAACGGTCCTACGAGCAGTACTTC. The V and J genes are TRBV18 and TRBJ2-7; no clear D. The CDR3 length is 13 residues. The germline CDR1 and CDR2 sequences are KGHSH and LQKENI. Trimming stripped 2 bases from V and 1 base from J, with 6 bases between.

At least ten counts were recorded for this clonotype. J is TRBJ1-2 and V is TRBV5-1; 9 bases are shared with TRBD1. From germline, CDR1 is SGHRS and CDR2 YFSETQ. The CDR3 totals 15 residues. Trimming at V came to 0 bases and at J to 2 bases, leaving 2 bases not matched to a gene. The CDR3 protein is CASSLAGTGNYGYTF. The CDR3 DNA sequence: TGCGCCAGCAGCTTGGCCGGGACAGGGAACTATGGCTACACCTTC.

The sample holds a few counts of this clonotype. The rearrangement joins TRBV20-1 to TRBJ2-7; D is uncertain. Germline CDR1 DFQATT, CDR2 SNEGSKA (reference sequence). Trimming removed 6 bases at V and 1 base at J, with 16 bases between. The CDR3 totals 14 residues. This chain's CDR3 is CSAPRKGYSYEQYF. CDR3 nucleotide sequence: TGCAGTGCCCCCCGGAAGGGCTATTCCTACGAGCAGTACTTC.

The chain combines TRBV29-1 with TRBJ2-6; D is ambiguous. Looked up from germline, CDR1 is SQVTM and CDR2 is ANQGSEA. The CDR3 has 15 amino acids. V lost 7 bases and J lost 2, with 15 bases in between. The CDR3 DNA reads TGCAGCGCCCAAATCGGAATGACTGGGGCCAACGTCCTGACTTTC. It encodes CSAQIGMTGANVLTF.

This clonotype showed up many times. This chain uses TRBV7-2 with TRBJ1-6; maybe TRBD1 (5 bases). Trimming took 11 bases from V and 8 from J, leaving 13 bases between them. The CDR3 contains 12 residues. Germline values: CDR1 SGHTA, CDR2 FQGNSA. CDR3 in amino acids: CAVGAQYSPLHF. The CDR3, as DNA: TGTGCCGTAGGGGCACAGTATTCACCCCTCCACTTT. The whole variable domain, remainder taken from reference TRBV7-2 and TRBJ1-6, is GAGVSQSPSNKVTEKGKDVELRCDPISGHTALYWYRQSLGQGLEFLIYFQGNSAPDKSGLPSDRFSAERTGGSVSTLTIQRTQQEDSAVYLCAVGAQYSPLHFGNGTRLTVT.

The rearrangement joins TRBV29-1 to TRBJ2-1; 14 nucleotides agree with TRBD2. This CDR3 comprises 19 residues. Germline-derived CDR1 and CDR2 are SQVTM and ANQGSEA. After removal of 5 bases from V and 0 bases from J, the junction contained 12 bases not matched to a gene. In DNA, the CDR3 is TGCAGCGTTTCCGGGACTAGCGGGGGCGGAAAGAGCTCCTACAATGAGCAGTTCTTC. Protein sequence: CSVSGTSGGGKSSYNEQFF.

The chain is built from TRBV19 and TRBJ1-2; maybe TRBD1 (6 bases). The CDR3 loop spans 14 amino acids. Germline-derived CDR1 and CDR2 are LNHDA and SQIVND (reference sequence). V lost 1 base and J 3 bases, leaving 9 bases between the germline ends. The CDR3 loop reads CASSIGGRDYGYTF. CDR3 nucleotide sequence: TGTGCCAGTAGTATAGGGGGGCGCGACTATGGCTACACCTTC. Full variable domain (rest looked up from reference TRBV19 and TRBJ1-2): DGGITQSPKYLFRKEGQNVTLSCEQNLNHDAMYWYRQDPGQGLRLIYYSQIVNDFQKGDIAEGYSVSREKKESFPLTVTSAQKNPTAFYLCASSIGGRDYGYTFGSGTRLTVV.

CDR3 sequence (DNA): TGTGCCAGCAGTTATACTAGCGGGGGGGCCGGATCCTACAATGAGCAGTTCTTC. It encodes CASSYTSGGAGSYNEQFF. This rearrangement joins TRBV6-2 or TRBV6-3 to TRBJ2-1; the match to TRBD2 covers 13 bases. CDR3 length: 18 amino acids. Germline V gives CDR1 MNHEY, CDR2 SVGEGT. With V trimmed by 3 bases and J by 1 base, 6 bases remained unmatched.

The chain recombines TRBV11-2 with TRBJ2-7; D call uncertain. CDR1 is SGHAT, CDR2 FQNNGV, per germline. Trimming removed 3 bases from V and 3 bases from J, with 9 bases in between. There are 13 residues in the CDR3. The CDR3, as DNA: TGTGCCAGCAGCTTGGGCCGTCACTACGAGCAGTACGTC. Its protein is CASSLGRHYEQYV.

The sample holds a few counts of this clonotype. The gene calls are TRBV20-1 and TRBJ2-5; 14 positions agree with TRBD2. With 5 bases clipped from V and 1 base from J, the junction kept 12 bases outside the gene matches. The CDR3 runs 18 residues. CDR1 and CDR2 from the germline V gene are DFQATT and SNEGSKA (reference sequence). The CDR3 region is CSAWRTSGGPRAQETQYF. CDR3 nucleotide sequence: TGCAGTGCTTGGAGGACTAGCGGGGGGCCGAGGGCCCAAGAGACCCAGTACTTC.

CDR3 in amino acids: CAWNLGVDGYTF. CDR3 sequence (DNA): TGTGCCTGGAACTTGGGGGTGGATGGCTACACCTTC. The chain employs TRBV30 and TRBJ1-2, with a weak D call TRBD1 (5 bases). V shed 4 bases and J shed 6 bases, with 12 bases lying between them. Germline V gene data show CDR1 as GTSNPN and CDR2 as SVGIG (reference sequence). The CDR3 has 12 amino acids.

This chain uses TRBV5-1 with TRBJ1-1, with D tentatively TRBD1 (5 bases). Germline loops: CDR1 SGHRS, CDR2 YFSETQ. Trimming took 2 bases from V and 4 from J, leaving 12 bases between them. This CDR3 has 14 amino acids. The CDR3 DNA follows: TGCGCCAGCAGCTTACGGGGCGTAGTCACTGAAGCTTTCTTT. Its protein is CASSLRGVVTEAFF.

This clonotype was counted only a few times. The chain employs TRBV5-1 and TRBJ2-2, with D possibly TRBD1 on 6 matching bases. The CDR3 length is 18 residues. Deletions cut 4 bases from V and 4 bases from J, with 23 bases between. CDR1 SGHRS and CDR2 YFSETQ come from the germline V gene. The CDR3 coding sequence is TGCGCCAGCAGCCCCTGGACAGAGATCAACCCGCTCACCGGGGAGCTGTTTTTT. This gives the protein CASSPWTEINPLTGELFF.

This sequence joins TRBV5-1 and TRBJ2-3, with 9 bases identical to TRBD2. The CDR3 has 16 amino acids. The germline V gene encodes CDR1 SGHRS and CDR2 YFSETQ. V was clipped by 0 bases and J by 5 bases; unmatched bases: 7. This CDR3 reads CASSLEPAGGRDTQYF. CDR3 nucleotide sequence: TGCGCCAGCAGCTTGGAGCCAGCGGGGGGCCGAGATACGCAGTATTTT.